This is a list of T cell receptor beta chains from one sample in a study of blood T cell repertoires in COVID-19. This table comes from immunoSEQ multiplex PCR, and its TCRdb copy is limited to in-frame clones, with some not included. Among about 100,000 clones listed, approximately 88% were seen once. Sequencing was carried out using peripheral blood. These TCRs come from a woman aged 60-75 years with acute or convalescent COVID-19. The CDR3 runs from the conserved cysteine through the conserved F or W.

V gene	J gene	CDR3 protein
TRBV7-9	TRBJ2-7	CASSSGQSPYEQYF
TRBV5-1	TRBJ2-5	CASRSGLEETQYF
TRBV7-3	TRBJ2-3	CASSLMSGTADTQYF
TRBV10-3	TRBJ2-1	CALPAGPTEYNEQFF
TRBV28	TRBJ1-1	CASRLDRANTEAFF
TRBV18	TRBJ2-3	CASSPRQGIRADTQYF
TRBV19	TRBJ1-2	CASSDRHYDNYGYTF
TRBV5-1	TRBJ2-7	CASSLARLAETYEQYF
TRBV19	TRBJ1-3	CASSTGGSGNTIYF
TRBV9	TRBJ1-1	CASSADSPNTEAFF
TRBV6-5	TRBJ1-6	CASREDRDHSPLHF